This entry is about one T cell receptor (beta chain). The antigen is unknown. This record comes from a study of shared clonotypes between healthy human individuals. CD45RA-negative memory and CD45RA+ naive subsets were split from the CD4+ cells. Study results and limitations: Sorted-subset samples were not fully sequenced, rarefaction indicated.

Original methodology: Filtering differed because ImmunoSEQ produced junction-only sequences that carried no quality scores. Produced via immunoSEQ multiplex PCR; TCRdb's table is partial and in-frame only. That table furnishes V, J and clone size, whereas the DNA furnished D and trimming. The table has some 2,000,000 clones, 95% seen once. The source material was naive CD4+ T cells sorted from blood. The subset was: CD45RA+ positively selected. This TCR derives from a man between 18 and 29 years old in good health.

The CDR3 DNA sequence: TGTGCCAGCAGTTTTGCCGGGACCACCAATCAGCCCCAGCATTTT. Translated, it gives CASSFAGTTNQPQHF. The gene calls are TRBV28 and TRBJ1-5, with D possibly TRBD1 on 5 matching bases. The germline CDR1 and CDR2 sequences are MDHEN and SYDVKM. The V and J ends lost 3 bases and 3 bases respectively, with 12 bases between them. The CDR3 totals 15 residues.